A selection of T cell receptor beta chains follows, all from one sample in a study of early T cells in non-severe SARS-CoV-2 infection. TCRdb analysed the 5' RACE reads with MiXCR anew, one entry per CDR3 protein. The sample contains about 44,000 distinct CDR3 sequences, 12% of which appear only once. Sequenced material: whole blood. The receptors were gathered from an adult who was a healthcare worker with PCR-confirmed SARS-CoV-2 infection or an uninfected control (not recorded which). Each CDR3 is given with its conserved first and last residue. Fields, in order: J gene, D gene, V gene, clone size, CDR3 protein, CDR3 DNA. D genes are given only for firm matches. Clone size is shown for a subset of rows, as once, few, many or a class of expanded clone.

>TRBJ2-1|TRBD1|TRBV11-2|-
CASSNQGVAYNEQFF
TGTGCCAGCAGCAACCAGGGGGTTGCGTACAATGAGCAGTTCTTC
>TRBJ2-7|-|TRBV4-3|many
CASSQSQFVGYEQYF
TGCGCCAGCAGCCAATCCCAGTTCGTTGGCTACGAGCAGTACTTC
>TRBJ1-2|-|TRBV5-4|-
CASSTEPAHGYTF
TGTGCCAGCAGCACGGAACCCGCCCATGGCTACACCTTC
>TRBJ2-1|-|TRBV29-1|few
CSTWGYNEQFF
TGCAGCACCTGGGGCTACAATGAGCAGTTCTTC
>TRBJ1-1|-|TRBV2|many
CASNGGGNTEAFF
TGTGCCAGCAACGGGGGGGGTAACACTGAAGCTTTCTTT
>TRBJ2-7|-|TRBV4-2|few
CASSQEWGPYEQYF
TGTGCCAGCAGCCAAGAATGGGGGCCCTACGAGCAGTACTTC
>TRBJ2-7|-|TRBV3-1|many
CASTLWGRQEQYF
TGTGCCAGCACCCTTTGGGGCAGGCAGGAGCAGTACTTC
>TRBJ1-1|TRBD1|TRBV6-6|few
CASSSGQGGKTEAFF
TGTGCCAGCAGTTCTGGACAGGGTGGGAAAACTGAAGCTTTCTTT
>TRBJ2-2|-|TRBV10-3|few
CAISDSLTGELFF
TGTGCCATCAGTGACTCCTTGACCGGGGAGCTGTTTTTT
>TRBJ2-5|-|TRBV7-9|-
CASSLGGPALETQYF
TGTGCCAGCAGCTTAGGGGGCCCAGCCTTAGAAACCCAGTACTTC
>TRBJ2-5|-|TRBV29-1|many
CSVGGSQETQYF
TGCAGCGTTGGGGGATCCCAAGAGACCCAGTACTTC
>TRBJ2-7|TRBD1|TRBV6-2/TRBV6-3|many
CASSSRDRAYEQYF
TGTGCCAGCAGTTCCCGGGACAGGGCGTACGAGCAGTACTTC
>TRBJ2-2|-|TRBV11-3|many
CASSPTSPGRTTNTGELFF
TGTGCCAGCAGCCCGACGTCCCCGGGACGGACCACTAACACCGGGGAGCTGTTTTTT
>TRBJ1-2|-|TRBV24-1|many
CATSDLWGYTF
TGTGCCACCAGTGATTTGTGGGGCTACACCTTC
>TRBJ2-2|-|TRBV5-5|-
CASSYSIAGELFF
TGTGCCAGCAGCTACTCAATCGCCGGGGAGCTGTTTTTT
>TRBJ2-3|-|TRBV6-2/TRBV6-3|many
CASSSRDTQYF
TGTGCCAGCAGTTCGCGAGATACGCAGTATTTT
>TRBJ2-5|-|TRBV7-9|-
CASSLVGGTQYF
TGTGCCAGCAGCTTAGTAGGTGGGACCCAGTACTTC
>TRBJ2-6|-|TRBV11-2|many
CASSLGAVTSSGANVLTF
TGTGCCAGCAGCTTAGGCGCAGTTACGAGCTCTGGGGCCAACGTCCTGACTTTC
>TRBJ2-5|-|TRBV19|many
CASSIAADQETQYF
TGTGCCAGTAGTATCGCGGCAGACCAAGAGACCCAGTACTTC
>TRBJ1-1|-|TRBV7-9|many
CASSLVGSAEAFF
TGTGCCAGCAGCTTAGTGGGGTCGGCTGAAGCTTTCTTT
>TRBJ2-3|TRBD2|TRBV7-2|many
CASSFPLIGTNTDTQYF
TGTGCCAGCAGCTTCCCCCTGATCGGGACTAACACAGATACGCAGTATTTT
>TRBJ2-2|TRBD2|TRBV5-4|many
CASSKPGGNTGELFF
TGTGCCAGCAGCAAACCGGGGGGAAACACCGGGGAGCTGTTTTTT
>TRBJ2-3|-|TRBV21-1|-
CALRKRPTDTQYF
TGTGCCCTCCGCAAGCGGCCCACAGATACGCAGTATTTT
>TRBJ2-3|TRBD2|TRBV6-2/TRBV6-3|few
CASSYSPSGYTDTQYF
TGTGCCAGCAGTTACTCTCCTAGCGGATACACAGATACGCAGTATTTT
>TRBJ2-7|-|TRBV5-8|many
CASSLASPYEQYF
TGTGCCAGCAGCTTGGCTTCCCCCTACGAGCAGTACTTC
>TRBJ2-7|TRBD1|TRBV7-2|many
CASSAEGGWNQYYEQYF
TGTGCCAGCAGCGCAGAAGGGGGCTGGAATCAATACTACGAGCAGTACTTC